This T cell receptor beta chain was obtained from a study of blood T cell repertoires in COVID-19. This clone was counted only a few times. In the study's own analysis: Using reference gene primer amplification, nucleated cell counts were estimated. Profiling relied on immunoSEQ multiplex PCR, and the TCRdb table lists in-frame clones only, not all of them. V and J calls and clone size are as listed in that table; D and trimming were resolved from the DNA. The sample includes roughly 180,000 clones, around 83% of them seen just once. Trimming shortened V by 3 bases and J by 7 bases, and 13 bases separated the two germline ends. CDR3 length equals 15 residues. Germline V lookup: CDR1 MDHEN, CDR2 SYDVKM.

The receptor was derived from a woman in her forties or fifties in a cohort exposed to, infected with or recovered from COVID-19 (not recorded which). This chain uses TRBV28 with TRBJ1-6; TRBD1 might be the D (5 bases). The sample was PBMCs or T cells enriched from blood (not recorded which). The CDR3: CASSFRRARNSPLHF. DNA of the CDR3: TGTGCCAGCAGTTTTCGCAGGGCTCGGAATTCACCCCTCCACTTT.